Below are 19 T cell receptor beta chains sequenced from a single sample in a study of CXCR3-negative and CXCR3-positive naive CD8 T cells. Libraries were UMI-labeled 5' RACE TRB cDNA. TCRdb re-called the 5' RACE reads and shows each CDR3 protein once, DNA omitted. The repertoire table contains some 130,000 distinct CDR3 sequences. The study's findings and limits: CXCR3-positive naive cells had more hydrophobic TRB CDR3s than CXCR3-negative naive cells.

No antigen has been identified for these receptors. The material sequenced was naive CXCR3+ CD8+ T cells from blood. As for subset: CD45RO-CCR7+CD27+CD95- naive CD8+ T cells expressing CXCR3 (TNR3+). Source of these receptors: a human donor in good health. Some clones in this sample may be carry-over from other donors' samples.

CDR3 in amino acids: CASSQMISGGAFYEQYF. V is TRBV14 and J is TRBJ2-7; TCRdb designates TRBD2, a call that cannot be tested without DNA. This CDR3 comprises 17 residues. Per germline, CDR1 SGHDN and CDR2 FVKESK.

The chain combines TRBV18 with TRBJ2-3; with no DNA, the TCRdb D assignment of TRBD1 cannot be verified. This CDR3 region has 16 residues. Germline-derived CDR1 and CDR2 are KGHSH and LQKENI. The CDR3 sequence: CASSFPTGEVPDTQYF. Complete variable domain (other parts from reference TRBV18 and TRBJ2-3): NAGVMQNPRHLVRRRGQEARLRCSPMKGHSHVYWYRQLPEEGLKFMVYLQKENIIDESGMPKERFSAEFPKEGPSILRIQQVVRGDSAAYFCASSFPTGEVPDTQYFGPGTRLTVL.

This CDR3 reads CASSPDLSSGEQYF. This rearrangement joins TRBV9 to TRBJ2-7; the TRBD1 assignment by TCRdb is unverifiable without DNA. Germline assignment: CDR1 SGDLS and CDR2 YYNGEE. The CDR3 is 14 residues long.

The V gene is TRBV28, the J gene TRBJ2-3; checking the TCRdb D call of TRBD2 is not possible without DNA. The germline CDR1 and CDR2 sequences are MDHEN and SYDVKM. The length of the CDR3 is 16 residues. The CDR3 loop reads CASSFPTSGGVDTQYF.

The chain carries TRBV7-9 and TRBJ2-5; absent DNA, TCRdb's TRBD2 call cannot be checked. Germline-derived CDR1 and CDR2 are SEHNR and FQNEAQ (reference sequence). The CDR3 is 15 amino acids. Here the CDR3 reads CASSSGLAVQETQYF.

The chain employs TRBV5-1 and TRBJ2-1; there is no DNA to check the TCRdb D call of TRBD2. Germline V gene sequence: CDR1 SGHRS, CDR2 YFSETQ. CDR3 length: 14 residues. The CDR3 spells CASSFATGEGEQFF.

The chain joins TRBV29-1 to TRBJ2-6; checking the TCRdb D call of TRBD1 is not possible without DNA. The CDR3 contains 15 residues. CDR1 and CDR2 from the germline V gene are SQVTM and ANQGSEA. The CDR3 loop is CSVQEQGAGANVLTF.

The CDR3 region is CASSLHGLAGKETQYF. The chain combines TRBV27 with TRBJ2-5; TCRdb's assignment of TRBD2 cannot be checked, as there is no DNA. This CDR3 is built from 16 residues. Per germline, CDR1 MNHEY and CDR2 SMNVEV (reference sequence).

This rearrangement joins TRBV7-3 to TRBJ2-3; the D gene TCRdb calls, TRBD2, cannot be checked with no DNA. CDR3 size: 15 residues. Germline V gene sequence: CDR1 SGHTA, CDR2 FQGTGA. CDR3 loop: CASSYRDSSTDTQYF.

V and J are TRBV10-2 and TRBJ1-1. The CDR3 is 14 amino acids. Germline-derived CDR1 and CDR2 are WSHSY and SAAADI. The CDR3 region is CASRETGRETEAFF.

This rearrangement joins TRBV5-1 to TRBJ2-1. This CDR3 has 16 amino acids. Germline V CDR1 and CDR2: SGHRS, YFSETQ. The CDR3 reads CASSATQFGSYNEQFF.

The genes are TRBV10-3 and TRBJ2-1; as DNA is missing, the TRBD1 call by TCRdb cannot be tested. The germline gives CDR1 ENHRY, CDR2 SYGVKD. The CDR3 is made up of 15 amino acids. The CDR3 region is CAISFRGENYNEQFF.

This chain connects TRBV27 to TRBJ2-7. The CDR3 is 14 amino acids. Germline assignment: CDR1 MNHEY and CDR2 SMNVEV (reference sequence). This CDR3 reads CASSLKGTSYEQYF.

The rearrangement links TRBV4-2 to TRBJ2-7. Germline V gene lookup returns CDR1 LGHNA and CDR2 YNFKEQ. This CDR3 has 14 amino acids. The CDR3 here is CASSPGRWAYEQYF.

This chain links TRBV23-1 with TRBJ1-4. TRBV23-1 is an ORF, with its function uncertain. CDR3 length: 15 amino acids. CDR3 in amino acids: CASSLFIGSYEKLFF.

The CDR3 protein is CASSLAFGGPITGELFF. The V gene is TRBV7-9, the J gene TRBJ2-2; with no DNA, the TCRdb D assignment of TRBD1 cannot be verified. The CDR3 sequence is 17 residues long. Per the germline V gene, CDR1 is SEHNR and CDR2 is FQNEAQ (reference sequence).

The chain joins TRBV29-1 to TRBJ2-1. CDR3 size: 16 residues. The germline gives CDR1 SQVTM, CDR2 ANQGSEA. This CDR3 reads CSVEGAQSWSYNEQFF.

This chain joins TRBV7-2 and TRBJ1-3. Germline CDR1 reads SGHTA; CDR2 reads FQGNSA. This CDR3 contains 16 residues. CDR3 sequence reads: CASSYGIGRGRLTIYF.

The V gene is TRBV9, the J gene TRBJ2-1; lacking DNA, the TRBD1 call made by TCRdb goes unchecked. The CDR3 loop spans 16 amino acids. Germline CDR1 and CDR2: SGDLS and YYNGEE. The CDR3 loop reads CASSVGRVAPYNEQFF.